The next 26 T cell receptor beta chains were all read from a single sample in a study of early T cells in non-severe SARS-CoV-2 infection. TCRdb processed the 5' RACE reads anew with MiXCR; each CDR3 protein has one entry. The sample yields tens of thousands of distinct CDR3 sequences, about 5% seen once. Material: whole blood, obtained at baseline. These TCRs come from an adult who was a healthcare worker with PCR-confirmed SARS-CoV-2 infection or an uninfected control (not recorded which).

The V call is TRBV20-1, the J call TRBJ2-7; TRBD1 aligns across 8 bases. The junction had 5 bases not matched to a gene; V was cut back by 5 bases and J by 2 bases. Germline V lookup: CDR1 DFQATT, CDR2 SNEGSKA (reference sequence). This CDR3 is 13 amino acids long. The CDR3 region has the DNA TGCAGTGCTTCGGACAGGGTAACCTACGAGCAGTACTTC. Translation gives CSASDRVTYEQYF.

This clonotype has just a few counts. The J gene is TRBJ2-1, the V gene TRBV7-9; unclear D gene. Trimming took 1 base from V and 4 from J, leaving 8 bases between them. Per germline, CDR1 SEHNR and CDR2 FQNEAQ (reference sequence). The CDR3 is 14 amino acids. The CDR3 loop is CASSLDGIYNEQFF. CDR3 in DNA: TGTGCCAGCAGCTTAGATGGGATTTACAATGAGCAGTTCTTC.

This clonotype was seen a few times. CDR3 protein: CASRPRQGPDEQYF. CDR3 nucleotides: TGTGCCAGCAGACCCCGACAGGGGCCCGACGAGCAGTACTTC. The genes are TRBV12-3 or TRBV12-4 and TRBJ2-7, with TRBD1 identical over 8 bases. J was trimmed by 5 bases and V by 6 bases; bases with no gene match: 9. The length of the CDR3 is 14 residues.

This clonotype came up many times. This chain links TRBV27 with TRBJ2-7, with 9 nucleotides matching TRBD1. Germline values: CDR1 MNHEY, CDR2 SMNVEV (reference sequence). The CDR3 covers 14 residues. J was trimmed by 3 bases and V by 4 bases; bases with no gene match: 4. The CDR3 sequence: CASSWTGDFYEQYF. DNA for the CDR3: TGTGCCAGCAGTTGGACAGGGGATTTCTACGAGCAGTACTTC.

This clonotype showed up many times. The chain uses TRBV7-9 and TRBJ1-4, with D maybe TRBD1 (6 bases). V was shortened by 8 bases and J by 0 bases, with 13 bases between the two germline ends. Germline V CDR1 and CDR2: SEHNR, FQNEAQ (reference sequence). The length of the CDR3 is 15 residues. CDR3 region: CASGPGQTTNEKLFF. The CDR3 DNA is TGTGCCAGCGGACCAGGACAGACAACTAATGAAAAACTGTTTTTT.

Many counts were recorded for this clonotype. The rearrangement uses TRBV6-6 and TRBJ2-7; tentatively, D is TRBD1 (5 bases). V was shortened by 0 bases and J by 2 bases, with 5 bases between the two germline ends. CDR1 is MNHNY and CDR2 is SVGAGI in the germline V gene (reference sequence). This CDR3 has 13 residues. CDR3 amino acids: CASSYSGAYEQYF. The CDR3 nucleotides read TGTGCCAGCAGTTACTCAGGGGCCTACGAGCAGTACTTC.

This clonotype occurred many times. V gene TRBV21-1 combines with J gene TRBJ2-1; the table assigns TRBD2, which was not confirmed against the DNA. TRBV21-1 is recorded as a pseudogene. The CDR3 spans 18 residues. The CDR3 protein is CASSKGSSGALTYNEQFF. The CDR3 region has the DNA TGTGCCAGCAGCAAAGGAAGTAGCGGGGCCCTGACCTACAATGAGCAGTTCTTC.

Only a few counts were recorded for this clonotype. The genes are TRBV18 and TRBJ1-3, with a possible D match to TRBD1 (5 bases). Germline V gene data show CDR1 as KGHSH and CDR2 as LQKENI. V was cut by 1 base and J by 0 bases, with 10 bases left in between. The CDR3 has 16 residues. This chain's CDR3 is CASSPRGSSSGNTIYF. The CDR3 DNA reads as TGTGCCAGCTCACCACGGGGGTCGAGCTCTGGAAACACCATATATTTT.

This clonotype came up many times. This rearrangement joins TRBV6-6 to TRBJ2-3; D possibly corresponds to TRBD1 (5 bases). Per the germline V gene, CDR1 is MNHNY and CDR2 is SVGAGI (reference sequence). The CDR3 totals 14 residues. Trimming left V 8 bases short and J 1 base short, with 13 bases between. In nucleotides, the CDR3 is TGTGCCAGCGCAGGGCCCGGACGCACAGATACGCAGTATTTT. It specifies CASAGPGRTDTQYF.

This clonotype was detected a few times. The chain is built from TRBV11-3 and TRBJ1-1; possible D gene TRBD1, 6 bases. The CDR3 extends over 15 amino acids. Germline lookup yields CDR1 SGHNT and CDR2 YENEEA. V lost 5 bases and J lost 1, with 14 bases in between. The CDR3 loop is CASSRGGTANTEAFF. DNA of the CDR3: TGTGCCAGCAGCAGGGGGGGAACGGCGAACACTGAAGCTTTCTTT.

The chain uses TRBV18 and TRBJ1-5, with D hard to call. V was shortened by 1 base and J by 4 bases, with 8 bases between the two germline ends. Germline V gives CDR1 KGHSH, CDR2 LQKENI. This CDR3 contains 14 residues. The CDR3 nucleotides read TGTGCCAGCTCACCACGGACGGGGAATCAGCCCCAGCATTTT. This sequence encodes CASSPRTGNQPQHF. The variable domain in full, completed from reference TRBV18 and TRBJ1-5, reads NAGVMQNPRHLVRRRGQEARLRCSPMKGHSHVYWYRQLPEEGLKFMVYLQKENIIDESGMPKERFSAEFPKEGPSILRIQQVVRGDSAAYFCASSPRTGNQPQHFGDGTRLSIL.

This clonotype was detected ten times or more. The V and J genes are TRBV5-1 and TRBJ2-3; 14 positions match TRBD2. With 0 bases clipped from V and 3 bases from J, the junction kept 0 bases outside the gene matches. This CDR3 has 16 amino acids. Per germline, CDR1 SGHRS and CDR2 YFSETQ. CDR3 coding DNA: TGCGCCAGCAGCTTGGGACTAGCGGGAGGGACAGATACGCAGTATTTT. Translation gives CASSLGLAGGTDTQYF.

The chain combines TRBV7-6 with TRBJ2-5; D is unresolved. V was shortened by 5 bases and J by 4 bases, with 14 bases between the two germline ends. CDR3 size: 14 residues. Germline lookup yields CDR1 SGHVS and CDR2 FNYEAQ. The CDR3 DNA is TGTGCCAGCAGCCCGAGGACCTTTCCAGAGACCCAGTACTTC. This codes for CASSPRTFPETQYF.

This clonotype was counted many times. V usage is TRBV27 and J usage is TRBJ2-7; TRBD1 matches at 7 bases. The CDR3 covers 16 residues. The ends lost 6 bases at V and 2 bases at J; junction bases unmatched: 13. Per germline, CDR1 MNHEY and CDR2 SMNVEV (reference sequence). The DNA of the CDR3 is TGTGCCAGCAGAGGGGGCACTGGGGAAGCCCCCTACGAGCAGTACTTC. It specifies CASRGGTGEAPYEQYF.

This clonotype was seen repeatedly, ten times or more. V and J are TRBV28 and TRBJ1-2; 9 bases line up with TRBD1. Germline CDR1 is MDHEN and CDR2 is SYDVKM. This CDR3 is 14 amino acids long. V shed 6 bases and J 4 bases; nucleotides not matched to a gene: 6. The chain's CDR3 is CASSGQGLAYGYTF. The CDR3, as DNA: TGTGCCAGCAGCGGACAGGGGCTAGCCTATGGCTACACCTTC.

This clonotype was seen many times. CDR3 sequence (DNA): TGTGCCAGCAGCTGGGAGGGGGCCTATCGGTACGAGCAGTACTTC. Its protein is CASSWEGAYRYEQYF. The chain combines TRBV7-9 with TRBJ2-7; D is possibly TRBD1 or TRBD2 (7 bases each). V was cut by 4 bases and J by 4 bases, with 17 bases left in between. Germline V lookup: CDR1 SEHNR, CDR2 FQNEAQ (reference sequence). CDR3 size: 15 residues.

This clonotype was counted many times. The chain couples TRBV10-1 to TRBJ2-3; 11 bases match TRBD2. The J segment lost 10 bases and the V segment lost 2 bases, leaving 17 bases of the junction unmatched. Germline-derived CDR1 and CDR2 are WNHNN and SYGVQD (reference sequence). The CDR3 is made up of 18 amino acids. The CDR3 DNA reads TGCGCCAGCAGTGAGAGTCTAGCGGGAGGTGCTGGGGAGATGGCGCAGTATTTT. It encodes CASSESLAGGAGEMAQYF.

This rearrangement joins TRBV18 to TRBJ2-1, with D unresolved. Germline V lookup: CDR1 KGHSH, CDR2 LQKENI. There are 12 residues in the CDR3. Trimming cost V 6 bases and J 8 bases, with 11 bases left between them. The CDR3 DNA is TGTGCCAGCTCGCAGGATCTAGATGAGCAGTTCTTC. It specifies CASSQDLDEQFF.

The CDR3 sequence is CSGWANYGYTF. The CDR3 bases are TGCAGCGGGTGGGCGAACTATGGCTACACCTTC. The chain carries TRBV29-1 and TRBJ1-2; D remains unclear. The CDR3 runs 11 residues. Trimming shortened V by 7 bases and J by 2 bases, and 8 bases separated the two germline ends. Germline values: CDR1 SQVTM, CDR2 ANQGSEA.

This clonotype was counted at least ten times. The chain combines TRBV6-5 with TRBJ2-1, with D perhaps matching TRBD2 (5 bases). Germline lookup yields CDR1 MNHEY and CDR2 SVGAGI. Trimming left V 6 bases short and J 4 bases short, with 22 bases between. The CDR3 has 17 amino acids. The CDR3 loop reads CASRKAGGVAPYNEQFF. The CDR3 bases are TGTGCCAGCAGAAAGGCAGGCGGAGTAGCGCCTTACAATGAGCAGTTCTTC.

This clonotype was seen repeatedly, ten times or more. The chain joins TRBV11-3 to TRBJ2-7; weak D call: TRBD2 (5 bases). Germline assignment: CDR1 SGHNT and CDR2 YENEEA. Between the trimmed V and J ends, which lost 1 base and 3 bases, there was a span of 7 bases. This CDR3 is built from 13 residues. Written as DNA, the CDR3 is TGTGCCAGCAGCTTAGGGGAGAGCTACGAGCAGTACTTC. Translating it yields CASSLGESYEQYF. Filled out from reference TRBV11-3 and TRBJ2-7, the complete variable domain reads EAGVVQSPRYKIIEKKQPVAFWCNPISGHNTLYWYLQNLGQGPELLIRYENEEAVDDSQLPKDRFSAERLKGVDSTLKIQPAELGDSAVYLCASSLGESYEQYFGPGTRLTVT.

At least ten counts were recorded for this clonotype. The rearrangement links TRBV6-5 to TRBJ2-1, with 7 bases that match TRBD1. After removal of 7 bases from V and 0 bases from J, the junction contained 15 bases not matched to a gene. The CDR3 is 18 residues long. Germline V CDR1 and CDR2: MNHEY, SVGAGI. The CDR3 nucleotides are TGTGCCAGCAAAGGCATGGGGACAGTTCATAGCTCCTACAATGAGCAGTTCTTC. It encodes CASKGMGTVHSSYNEQFF.

V gene TRBV11-3 combines with J gene TRBJ2-1; 9 bases match TRBD1. V lost 1 base and J lost 6; bases outside the gene matches: 10. The CDR3 covers 17 residues. The germline V gene has CDR1 SGHNT and CDR2 YENEEA. For the CDR3, the DNA is TGTGCCAGCAGCTTAGGGGTTCGGACAGGGGTTATCAATGAGCAGTTCTTC. Its protein product is CASSLGVRTGVINEQFF.

Only a few counts were recorded for this clonotype. The J gene is TRBJ2-4, the V gene TRBV6-2 or TRBV6-3, with a weak D call TRBD2 (6 bases). V was trimmed by 6 bases and J by 7 bases, leaving 46 bases between them. Germline CDR1 and CDR2: MNHEY and SVGEGT. The length of the CDR3 is 24 residues. The CDR3 nucleotides read TGTGCCAGCAGCCCACGACGTTCACCCGACTACTCTACGACTAGTGGGTCGGTCCTGAACATTCAGTACTTC. Protein sequence: CASSPRRSPDYSTTSGSVLNIQYF.

The J gene is TRBJ2-1, the V gene TRBV6-6; 10 nucleotides line up with TRBD2. V gave up 7 bases and J gave up 7 bases; unmatched junction bases: 13. The CDR3 consists of 16 residues. Germline V gene sequence: CDR1 MNHNY, CDR2 SVGAGI (reference sequence). CDR3 residues: CASIPWLAGAQNEQFF. The CDR3 DNA is TGTGCCAGCATCCCGTGGCTAGCGGGAGCCCAAAATGAGCAGTTCTTC.

The sample holds a few counts of this clonotype. This rearrangement joins TRBV6-2 or TRBV6-3 to TRBJ2-5; TRBD2 agrees at 7 bases. Trimming removed 8 bases from V and 3 bases from J; junction bases left unmatched: 9. The CDR3 runs 14 residues. The germline V gene encodes CDR1 MNHEY and CDR2 SVGEGT. The CDR3 region has the DNA TGTGCCAGCCACCCTCTCGCGGGAGAAGAGACCCAGTACTTC. Translated, it gives CASHPLAGEETQYF.